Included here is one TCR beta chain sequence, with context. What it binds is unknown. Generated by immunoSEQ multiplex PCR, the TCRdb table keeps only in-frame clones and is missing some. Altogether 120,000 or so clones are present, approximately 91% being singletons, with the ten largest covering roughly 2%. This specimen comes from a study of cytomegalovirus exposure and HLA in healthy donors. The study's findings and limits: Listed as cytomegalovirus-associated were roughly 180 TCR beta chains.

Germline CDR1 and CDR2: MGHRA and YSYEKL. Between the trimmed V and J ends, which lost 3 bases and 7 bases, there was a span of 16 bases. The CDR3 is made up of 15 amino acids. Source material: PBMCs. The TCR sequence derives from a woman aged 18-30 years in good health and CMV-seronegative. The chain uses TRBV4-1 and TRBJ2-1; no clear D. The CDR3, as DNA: TGCGCCAGCAGCCATCCCACGAAAATAGTGAATGAGCAGTTCTTC. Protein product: CASSHPTKIVNEQFF.